These 24 T cell receptor beta chains share one sample of origin, sequenced in a study of blood T cell repertoires in COVID-19. Sequenced by immunoSEQ multiplex PCR; TCRdb stores in-frame clones only, minus some. The sample carries 200,000 to 250,000 clones, about nine tenths recorded once. What was sequenced was peripheral blood. These receptors all stem from a man between 60 and 70 years old with acute or convalescent COVID-19.

This clone was picked up a small number of times. The rearrangement joins TRBV7-9 to TRBJ1-2; 8 bases align to TRBD1. J gave up 2 bases and V 5 bases, and 10 bases lay outside the gene matches. CDR3 length: 16 residues. In germline, CDR1 is SEHNR, CDR2 FQNEAQ (reference sequence). Written as DNA, the CDR3 is TGTGCCAGCAGCCATGTCCTCACAGGGGGAAACTATGGCTACACCTTC. Protein sequence: CASSHVLTGGNYGYTF.

This clone has a single count. The V gene is TRBV27, the J gene TRBJ2-7, with D tentatively TRBD1 (6 bases). CDR3 length: 15 residues. Germline V lookup: CDR1 MNHEY, CDR2 SMNVEV (reference sequence). The V gene lost 3 bases and the J gene lost 3 bases, with 15 bases spanning the gap. CDR3 loop: CASSFTTGLIYEQYF. CDR3 sequence (DNA): TGTGCCAGCAGTTTCACGACAGGCTTAATCTACGAGCAGTACTTC.

The V gene is TRBV7-8, the J gene TRBJ2-5; 8 positions match TRBD2. Germline CDR1 and CDR2: SGHVS and FQNEAQ. V lost 7 bases, J lost 2 bases, and 6 bases stayed unmatched. The CDR3 extends over 14 amino acids. The CDR3 DNA follows: TGTGCCAGCACCCTTTCGGGAGGGCAAGAGACCCAGTACTTC. Translated, it gives CASTLSGGQETQYF. The entire variable domain, with the rest obtained from reference TRBV7-8 and TRBJ2-5, is as follows: GAGVSQSPRYKVAKRGQDVALRCDPISGHVSLFWYQQALGQGPEFLTYFQNEAQLDKSGLPSDRFFAERPEGSVSTLKIQRTQQEDSAVYLCASTLSGGQETQYFGPGTRLLVL.

The chain carries TRBV7-2 and TRBJ2-6; no clear D. In germline, CDR1 is SGHTA, CDR2 FQGNSA. V lost 1 base, J lost 2 bases, and 12 bases lay in between. The CDR3 is 17 residues long. CDR3 bases: TGTGCCAGCAGCTTAGAGCAGGTCCAGCCTGGGGCCAACGTCCTGACTTTC. Encoded protein: CASSLEQVQPGANVLTF.

This clone showed up just a few times. V gene TRBV4-3 combines with J gene TRBJ2-7; perhaps TRBD2 as D (7 bases). Germline V gene sequence: CDR1 LGHNA, CDR2 YSLEER. Trimming removed 3 bases at V and 5 bases at J, with 17 bases between. The CDR3 contains 15 residues. CDR3 coding DNA: TGCGCCAGCAGCCAGGCCCTTCGGGGGGCCCACGAGCAGTACTTC. Its protein is CASSQALRGAHEQYF.

J is TRBJ2-5 and V is TRBV4-2, with 7 bases identical to TRBD2. The CDR3 spans 16 residues. CDR1 is LGHNA, CDR2 YNFKEQ, per germline. The J segment lost 5 bases and the V segment lost 0 bases, leaving 9 bases of the junction unmatched. DNA of the CDR3: TGTGCCAGCAGCCAAGATGGGACTAATCGGGAGGAGACCCAGTACTTC. Residues: CASSQDGTNREETQYF.

V gene TRBV30 combines with J gene TRBJ2-1; the match to TRBD2 covers 7 bases. CDR1 GTSNPN and CDR2 SVGIG come from the germline V gene (reference sequence). V lost 2 bases and J lost 4; bases outside the gene matches: 5. This CDR3 has 14 residues. CDR3 sequence (DNA): TGTGCCTGGAGTTTAGCTAGCGGTTACAATGAGCAGTTCTTC. Amino acid sequence: CAWSLASGYNEQFF.

The table lists this clone with a count of one. The CDR3 sequence: CASSARLAGEWDQETQYF. The CDR3 DNA follows: TGTGCCAGCAGTGCCAGACTAGCGGGAGAGTGGGATCAAGAGACCCAGTACTTC. The rearrangement joins TRBV27 to TRBJ2-5, with TRBD2 identical over 12 bases. The CDR3 extends over 18 amino acids. The V and J ends lost 5 bases and 2 bases, in that order; junction bases with no gene match: 12. Germline V gives CDR1 MNHEY, CDR2 SMNVEV (reference sequence).

The chain uses TRBV4-1 and TRBJ1-2; tentatively, D is TRBD1 (6 bases). The CDR3 runs 15 residues. The ends were cut back, 4 bases at V and 6 bases at J, with 18 bases in the middle. Germline CDR1 is MGHRA and CDR2 is YSYEKL. The DNA of the CDR3 is TGCGCCAGCAGCCCCGTACCCACAGGGAAGGATGGCTACACCTTC. It specifies CASSPVPTGKDGYTF.

The chain employs TRBV27 and TRBJ2-1, with D tentatively TRBD1 (7 bases). The CDR3 is 16 residues long. Trimming removed 4 bases from V and 4 bases from J, with 17 bases in between. Germline CDR1 MNHEY, CDR2 SMNVEV (reference sequence). Here the CDR3 reads CASSSSRGAFYNEQFF. The CDR3 nucleotides read TGTGCCAGCAGTTCAAGCAGGGGGGCCTTTTACAATGAGCAGTTCTTC.

This chain joins TRBV5-4 and TRBJ2-7; maybe TRBD1 (6 bases). CDR1 is SGHNT, CDR2 YYREEE, per germline (reference sequence). V lost 0 bases, J lost 5 bases, and 15 bases lay in between. CDR3 length: 15 amino acids. The CDR3 reads CASSLVAGVKDEQYF. CDR3 DNA: TGTGCCAGCAGCTTGGTCGCAGGGGTGAAGGACGAGCAGTACTTC.

This rearrangement joins TRBV9 to TRBJ1-6; D is perhaps TRBD1 (5 bases). CDR1 SGDLS and CDR2 YYNGEE come from the germline V gene. Deletions cut 4 bases from V and 9 bases from J, with 17 bases between. This CDR3 is built from 15 residues. CDR3 amino acids: CASSPRAGNGSPLHF. Written as DNA, the CDR3 is TGTGCCAGCAGCCCAAGGGCAGGGAATGGTTCACCCCTCCACTTT.

The genes are TRBV19 and TRBJ2-3; TRBD2 matches 8 bases. V shed 6 bases and J 1 base; nucleotides not matched to a gene: 9. Germline V gene sequence: CDR1 LNHDA, CDR2 SQIVND (reference sequence). This CDR3 comprises 16 residues. The CDR3 spells CASSQRGAGGTDTQYF. As DNA, the CDR3 is TGTGCCAGTAGCCAACGTGGAGCGGGGGGCACAGATACGCAGTATTTT.

The chain employs TRBV28 and TRBJ1-5; 8 bases agree with TRBD1. The germline V gene has CDR1 MDHEN and CDR2 SYDVKM. V dropped 7 bases and J dropped 7; count of bases not matched to a gene: 12. The length of the CDR3 is 15 residues. The CDR3 here is CASTTLSGGGQPQHF. CDR3 DNA sequence: TGTGCCAGCACCACTCTTTCAGGGGGCGGCCAGCCCCAGCATTTT.

The chain couples TRBV30 to TRBJ1-2; 7 nucleotides match TRBD1. CDR1 is GTSNPN, CDR2 SVGIG, per germline (reference sequence). The CDR3 is 15 residues long. V was clipped by 2 bases and J by 3 bases; unmatched bases: 9. The CDR3 sequence: CAWSPDRLMHYGYTF. The DNA of the CDR3 is TGTGCCTGGAGTCCGGACAGGCTGATGCACTATGGCTACACCTTC.

The CDR3 nucleotides read TGCGCCAGCAGCTCCACCTCAACAGGGGTTGATGGCTACACCTTC. Protein: CASSSTSTGVDGYTF. The genes are TRBV5-1 and TRBJ1-2, with 7 positions matching TRBD1. The germline V gene encodes CDR1 SGHRS and CDR2 YFSETQ. CDR3 length equals 15 residues. Losses at the gene ends were 3 bases for V and 6 bases for J; bases not matched to a gene: 11.

The chain's CDR3 is CASSKGLAGLGNEQFF. The CDR3 region has the DNA TGTGCCAGTAGTAAGGGACTAGCGGGGTTAGGCAATGAGCAGTTCTTC. V gene TRBV19 combines with J gene TRBJ2-1; 13 nucleotides match TRBD2. CDR1 LNHDA and CDR2 SQIVND come from the germline V gene (reference sequence). The length of the CDR3 is 16 residues. V was clipped by 4 bases and J by 6 bases; unmatched bases: 6.

The chain uses TRBV19 and TRBJ2-7, with D tentatively TRBD2 (6 bases). Germline V gene sequence: CDR1 LNHDA, CDR2 SQIVND (reference sequence). V dropped 5 bases and J dropped 2 bases, with 16 bases sitting between them. This CDR3 region has 15 residues. CDR3 in amino acids: CASSLGSGEAYEQYF. The CDR3 DNA sequence: TGTGCCAGTAGTCTGGGGTCGGGAGAGGCCTACGAGCAGTACTTC. Supplemented by reference TRBV19 and TRBJ2-7, the full variable domain reads DGGITQSPKYLFRKEGQNVTLSCEQNLNHDAMYWYRQDPGQGLRLIYYSQIVNDFQKGDIAEGYSVSREKKESFPLTVTSAQKNPTAFYLCASSLGSGEAYEQYFGPGTRLTVT.

This clone occurred once. The V gene is TRBV5-8, the J gene TRBJ2-7, with 9 bases lining up with TRBD1. J was trimmed by 6 bases and V by 1 base; bases with no gene match: 11. This CDR3 is 16 amino acids long. The V gene's germline CDR1 is SGHTS and CDR2 YDEGEE. CDR3 DNA: TGTGCCAGCAGCTTGCCGATAGGGACAGGGACGGGCGAGCAGTACTTC. Translating it yields CASSLPIGTGTGEQYF.

In DNA, the CDR3 is TGTGCCAGCCGGGCTAGCGGGAAGGTCTACGAGCAGTACTTC. Its protein product is CASRASGKVYEQYF. The chain links TRBV27 to TRBJ2-7; 9 bases line up with TRBD2. V was clipped by 8 bases and J by 3 bases; unmatched bases: 8. The germline CDR1 and CDR2 sequences are MNHEY and SMNVEV (reference sequence). The CDR3 covers 14 residues.

The chain combines TRBV6-2 or TRBV6-3 with TRBJ1-2; 7 bases match TRBD1. Looked up from germline, CDR1 is MNHEY and CDR2 is SVGEGT. V was pared by 4 bases and J by 5 bases, with 16 bases of the junction left unmatched. The CDR3 length is 17 residues. The CDR3 DNA follows: TGTGCCAGCAGTTCTCCGACAGGGCCCTCTACCGAGTATGGCTACACCTTC. This translates into CASSSPTGPSTEYGYTF.

The gene calls are TRBV10-3 and TRBJ2-1, with a weak D call TRBD1 (7 bases). The CDR3 consists of 20 residues. Germline V gene sequence: CDR1 ENHRY, CDR2 SYGVKD. The germline V and J ends were trimmed by 0 bases and 4 bases, with 25 bases remaining between them. The DNA of the CDR3 is TGTGCCATCAGTGAGTCTAGTAGCAGGGGGGCTAGCCCAAAGTACAATGAGCAGTTCTTC. Translated: CAISESSSRGASPKYNEQFF.

The CDR3 region is CASSRELVGEQFF. CDR3 nucleotide sequence: TGTGCCAGCAGCCGCGAACTAGTTGGCGAGCAGTTCTTC. The V and J genes are TRBV5-4 and TRBJ2-1; tentative D call: TRBD2 (5 bases). The CDR3 runs 13 residues. The V end was cut by 4 bases, the J end by 10 bases, with 15 bases between. CDR1 is SGHNT, CDR2 YYREEE, per germline (reference sequence).

The rearrangement uses TRBV5-8 and TRBJ2-5, with D tentatively TRBD1 (5 bases). V was trimmed by 0 bases and J by 5 bases, leaving 14 bases between them. Germline V gene lookup returns CDR1 SGHTS and CDR2 YDEGEE. This CDR3 has 15 residues. CDR3 nucleotides: TGTGCCAGCAGCTTGGGGGCAGGGCAACGGGAGACCCAGTACTTC. The encoded protein is CASSLGAGQRETQYF.